This entry concerns a single T cell receptor (beta chain). Its cognate antigen has yet to be identified. Per-base qualities were not stored, and no clone one base away is much larger. The cohort consisted of 600 to 700 healthy bone marrow donors. All cohort members were sampled while nominally healthy, although unrecorded immune exposures were likely present. The donor was CMV seropositive and belonged to the group of around 300 seropositive cohort members. Every donor gave a peripheral blood sample, and the peripheral blood mononuclear cells from that sample were used for TCR beta sequencing. The Qiagen DNeasy Blood Extraction Kit was used to extract genomic DNA from the blood cell samples. The library came from the immunoSEQ multiplex PCR assay. A mixture of 60 forward primers for TCR Vbeta segments and 13 reverse primers for TCR Jbeta segments was used in the multiplex PCR. The CDR3 region of rearranged TCR beta genes was amplified from genomic DNA by a multiplex PCR assay. On the Illumina HiSeq System, the amplified TCR beta libraries were sequenced as 87-base-pair reads. The paper's processing steps were these. A later analysis tallied tens of millions of unique TCR beta chains across the 650 to 750 repertoires, and some 10 million of those chains were shared by two or more donors. Raw reads were error-corrected and collapsed into unique sequences by a nearest-neighbor algorithm in which closely related sequences were merged to remove PCR and sequencing errors. CDR3 sequences were aligned to IMGT reference sequences to assign V, D and J gene segments. For a sequence to be retained, at least a six-nucleotide match to both a V gene segment and a J gene segment was required. Rearrangements were called productive when the CDR3 lacked stop codons and stayed in frame with V and J; all others were non-productive. CDR3 was defined according to IMGT convention as the region running from the second conserved V-encoded cysteine to the conserved J-encoded phenylalanine. The earlier analysis of about 610 of the donors excluded sequences that lacked an unambiguous match to a single V gene segment. An earlier analysis of about 600 of the donors called V segments functional above 56.7% productive rearrangements and segregating when the between-donor standard deviation exceeded 5%. To diagnose cytomegalovirus status from the catalog of TCR beta chain sequences, a statistical classification framework was built. In a later analysis, V and J genes were assigned by comparing TCR nucleotide sequences against IMGT/GENE-DB human TR gene sequences. In a later analysis, CDR3 sequences and most-parsimonious VDJ recombination scenarios were assigned using the TCRdist pipeline. In a later analysis, each TCR beta chain was defined by its CDR3 amino acid sequence together with its V-gene family, and reads without a unique V-gene family were excluded. A later analysis removed 592 highly shared, low-generation-probability nucleotide sequences to deal with suspected cross-contamination and a sequencing artifact. In a later analysis, a clonal expansion index for each public chain was calculated from normalized within-repertoire ranks of inferred template counts. A later analysis computed generation probabilities with a VDJ recombination model fitted to out-of-frame rearrangements, and checked the results against IGoR. In a later analysis, TCR-TCR, TCR-HLA and TCR-CMV co-occurrence was scored with hypergeometric tests, and a repertoire-size bias correction was applied to TCR pairs. A later analysis estimated false discovery rates by permuting HLA or CMV assignments 20 times. In a later analysis, co-occurring TCRs were grouped with DBSCAN, and TCRdist sequence similarity was added when clustering was performed within HLA-allele-positive subsets. For co-occurrence clustering, repertoires with fewer than 30,000 or more than 120,000 public chains were excluded, along with a handful of repertoires with anomalous nucleotide sharing. As stored in TCRdb, this immuneACCESS dataset retains in-frame rearrangements with V and J assigned. A fraction of the clones does not appear; measured against another copy, unresolved V genes explain less than half of the discrepancy, and the remainder lacks a known reason. V and J calls and clone size are copied from that table; D and trimming were computed from the DNA. This sample comprises approximately 38,000 clones, 60% to 70% of them detected only once. The ten largest clonotypes hold 18% of the sample.

This sample was included in a study of cytomegalovirus exposure and HLA in healthy donors (dated by TCRdb to 2015 to 2018). Study-level background: According to an earlier analysis of 550 to 750 of the donors, some 170 million T cells yielded roughly 100 million unique TCR beta sequences and about 300 Gb of sequence data. To predict cytomegalovirus infection status, the study combined high-throughput TCR immunosequencing, statistical association of individual TCRs with disease status, and machine learning. The study used immunosequencing to profile the T cell repertoires of more than 650 subjects and linked those repertoires to cytomegalovirus serostatus. Donor age, sex, ethnicity and CMV serostatus were collected together with the repertoire data. Rather than drawing on any new phenotypic data, the later analysis identified candidate immune exposures from TCR beta sequences and the way those sequences occurred across donors. In a later genetic analysis, genome-wide SNP genotypes for about three fifths of the roughly 670 donors were used, and that subset was treated as a discovery cohort. To decide whether each TCR beta V gene segment behaved as functional or pseudogenic, an earlier analysis of approximately 620 of the donors relied on high-throughput TCR beta sequencing. Both class I and class II loci were covered by HLA typing, at four-digit resolution. Of the roughly 400 genotyped donors, more than 75% were placed in the genetic ancestry cluster associated with self-reported Caucasian donors. Every discovery cohort repertoire had been produced on one sequencing platform. Four to six DR-DQ haplotypes were handled as single units for association and clustering, since linkage in the cohort was strong. Typing coverage differed by locus: A, B, C, DRB1 and DQB1 were typed in about 620-630 donors, DQA1 in 522, DPA1 in approximately 610, and DPB1 in just under 480. In a later analysis, previously published TCR beta repertoires from about 640 donors were re-analyzed and high-resolution HLA genotyping was added so that TCR occurrence patterns could be studied. An early release covering roughly 640 HLA-typed donors comprised about 300 gigabases of sequencing data and tens of millions of unique TCR sequences. The study was designed to test whether signatures of past pathogen exposure could be identified by cataloging public T cell receptors. Among some 400 genotyped donors of the cohort, an average of 235,054 unique TCR beta nucleotide sequences were sequenced per donor, 15% to 20% of them non-productive. Along with the approximately 650-subject first cohort, a separate validation cohort of about 110 different subjects was used.

V was cut back by 5 bases and J by 0 bases, leaving a gap of 10 bases between them. CDR3 length: 14 amino acids, cysteine to phenylalanine. Solely the CDR3 DNA is kept, with 42 bases framed from the first base. The germline V gene (reference sequence) specifies LNHNV as CDR1 and YYDKDF as CDR2. Beyond this particular receptor, the publication reports: According to the authors, the approach could potentially be generalized to other disease states and immunological phenotypes. In the study, approximately 160 TCR beta chains were listed as associated with cytomegalovirus. An association between a missense DCLRE1C variant and V-gene and J-gene trimming of TCR beta chains was found in a later genetic analysis and replicated in an independent cohort. Correlated functional status among segregating V segments might be attributable to linkage disequilibrium, but an unknown experimental factor could not be ruled out. For the cohort, immune exposure information was limited to CMV serostatus. Cytomegalovirus status was reported to be diagnosed by the classifier with high specificity and sensitivity in both the original and validation cohorts. Compared with equally common non-associated chains, HLA-associated TCR beta chains in a later analysis were more clonally expanded and had lower generation probabilities. In vitro tests confirmed that three of the cytomegalovirus-associated TCR beta chains recognize cytomegalovirus antigens. A further reported finding was that TCR beta sequences accurately predicted the HLA-A and HLA-B alleles for most subjects in the first cohort. Across donors, most TCR sequences were observed very rarely, whereas some public TCRs were present in many individuals. This cohort had only TCR beta chains sequenced, and the lack of alpha or paired-chain data limited which features could be detected. Because counts were too low, fewer than 20 rarely observed V segments, including chromosome 9 orphons, were excluded from the earlier analysis of 587 of the donors. In a later genetic analysis, fewer N-insertions in productive TCRs were reported among donors in an Asian-associated ancestry cluster than the roughly 700-donor mean. A later analysis associated 16,951 TCR beta sequences with specific HLA alleles at a false discovery rate of 0.05. A cluster of highly shared sequence variants was judged likely to represent a technical artifact of the sequencing pipeline. According to a later analysis, most CMV-associated TCR beta chains appeared to be HLA-restricted, and the HLA associations seemed to be driven largely by CMV exposure. HLA typing was unavailable for some donors at each locus, so association tests used only the typed subset. Some IMGT-functional V segments, including TRBV6-2 and TRBV6-3, could not be distinguished by the 87-base-pair reads and were therefore excluded. When HLA alleles, especially DR and DQ, strongly co-occurred, attributing TCR associations to individual alleles was difficult. In a later analysis, TCR association rates were found to vary across HLA loci, with the most associated TCRs seen for DRB1 alleles and the fewest for HLA-C alleles. A later analysis reported that several top co-occurrence clusters appeared linked to parvovirus B19, influenza, CMV and Epstein-Barr virus. Roughly uniform sequencing depth across donors was assumed in presence/absence analyses, although this assumption may not hold. In an earlier analysis of around 600 of the donors, most TCR beta V segments were observed in productive rearrangements about 90% or about 30% of the time, broadly matching IMGT annotations.

Sequences were obtained from PBMCs. The receptor was derived from a man between 45 and 60 years old in good health and CMV-seropositive. This receptor chain uses TRBV15 and TRBJ1-1; the D gene remains uncertain. The CDR3 here reads CATSDIPLNTEAFF. The base sequence is TGTGCCACCAGCGACATTCCCCTGAACACTGAAGCTTTCTTT.